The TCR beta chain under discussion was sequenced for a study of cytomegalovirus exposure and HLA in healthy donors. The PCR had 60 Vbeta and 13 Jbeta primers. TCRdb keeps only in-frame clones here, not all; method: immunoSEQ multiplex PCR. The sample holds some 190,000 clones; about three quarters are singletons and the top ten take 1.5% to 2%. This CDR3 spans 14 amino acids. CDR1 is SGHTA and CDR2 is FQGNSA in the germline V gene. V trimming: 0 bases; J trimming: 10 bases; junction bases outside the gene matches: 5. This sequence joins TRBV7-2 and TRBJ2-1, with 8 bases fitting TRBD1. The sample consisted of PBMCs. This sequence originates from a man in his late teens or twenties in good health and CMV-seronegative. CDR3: CASSLAGQAFEQFF. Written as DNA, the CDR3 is TGTGCCAGCAGCTTAGCGGGACAGGCCTTCGAGCAGTTCTTC.